One sample yielded the 18 T cell receptor beta chains listed below, sequenced in a study of Ad26.COV2.S vaccination and SARS-CoV-2 variants. As to treatment: some 20 received Ad26.COV2.S at low or high dose, single or two shots; 5 received placebo; per-sample allocation not given. Collection of samples fell on day 63 after the first vaccine or placebo injection. The repertoire was sequenced with immunoSEQ multiplex PCR; TCRdb's copy has only in-frame clones and lacks some. The sample holds 300,000 to 350,000 clones; more than 70% are singletons and the top ten take 1.5% to 2.5%. The sample consisted of peripheral blood, taken in a trial of Ad26.COV2.S vaccine versus placebo. The receptors originated from a person between 18 and 59 years old who received the Ad26.COV2.S COVID-19 vaccine or a placebo.

CDR3 sequence: CASSPRNGGENIQYF. The DNA of the CDR3 is TGTGCCAGCTCACCACGAAACGGTGGCGAAAACATTCAGTACTTC. The J gene is TRBJ2-4, the V gene TRBV18; D unresolved. CDR1 KGHSH and CDR2 LQKENI come from the germline V gene. V lost 1 base and J 5 bases, leaving 12 bases between the germline ends. The CDR3 totals 15 residues.

This clone was detected once. V is TRBV10-1 and J is TRBJ1-1; D uncertain. Germline lookup yields CDR1 WNHNN and CDR2 SYGVQD (reference sequence). V gave up 2 bases and J gave up 3 bases, with 13 bases separating them. CDR3 length: 15 residues. This CDR3 reads CASSERRGVDTEAFF. In DNA, the CDR3 is TGCGCCAGCAGTGAGAGGCGGGGAGTGGACACTGAAGCTTTCTTT.

This chain joins TRBV5-1 and TRBJ2-2; the D is unclear. Germline CDR1 reads SGHRS; CDR2 reads YFSETQ. V was cut by 3 bases and J by 7 bases, with 13 bases left in between. The CDR3 has 14 residues. CDR3 nucleotide sequence: TGCGCCAGCAGCTCCTCTGGGTTGGGCGGGGAGCTGTTTTTT. Residues: CASSSSGLGGELFF. The full variable domain, completed using reference TRBV5-1 and TRBJ2-2, is KAGVTQTPRYLIKTRGQQVTLSCSPISGHRSVSWYQQTPGQGLQFLFEYFSETQRNKGNFPGRFSGRQFSNSRSEMNVSTLELGDSALYLCASSSSGLGGELFFGEGSRLTVL.

The chain recombines TRBV4-3 with TRBJ1-5; D is unclear. Germline V lookup: CDR1 LGHNA, CDR2 YSLEER. The CDR3 is 15 residues long. Trimming took 0 bases from V and 6 from J, leaving 12 bases between them. The CDR3 sequence: CASSQDFSSGQPQHF. The CDR3 coding sequence is TGCGCCAGCAGCCAAGATTTCAGTTCGGGTCAGCCCCAGCATTTT.

The V call is TRBV9, the J call TRBJ2-3; the match to TRBD2 covers 11 bases. Trimming removed 3 bases from V and 4 bases from J; junction bases left unmatched: 4. The CDR3 is 15 amino acids. Germline V CDR1 and CDR2: SGDLS, YYNGEE. CDR3 region: CASSAGLAVSDTQYF. In DNA form, the CDR3 reads TGTGCCAGCAGCGCGGGACTAGCGGTCTCAGATACGCAGTATTTT.

The chain uses TRBV6-5 and TRBJ2-3, with D possibly being TRBD1 (6 bases). The CDR3 is 13 amino acids. Trimming stripped 8 bases from V and 4 bases from J, with 13 bases between. Per the germline V gene, CDR1 is MNHEY and CDR2 is SVGAGI. The chain's CDR3 is CASRRQGPDTQYF. The CDR3 DNA reads TGTGCCAGCCGGAGGCAGGGGCCAGATACGCAGTATTTT.

The V gene is TRBV12-3 or TRBV12-4, the J gene TRBJ2-1; D uncertain. This CDR3 is 12 amino acids long. Trimming left V 6 bases short and J 8 bases short, with 11 bases between. The CDR3 DNA reads TGTGCCAGCAGAAGGGCACCCGATGAGCAGTTCTTC. Protein sequence: CASRRAPDEQFF.

This CDR3 reads CASGTGNQPQHF. CDR3 bases: TGTGCCAGCGGGACAGGGAATCAGCCCCAGCATTTT. The J gene is TRBJ1-5, the V gene TRBV6-5, with TRBD1 matching 9 bases. The CDR3 covers 12 residues. Trimming removed 8 bases from V and 4 bases from J; junction bases left unmatched: 0. Per the germline V gene, CDR1 is MNHEY and CDR2 is SVGAGI.

The rearrangement uses TRBV3-1 (or the pseudogene TRBV3-2) and TRBJ2-5; maybe TRBD1 (5 bases). CDR3 length: 13 amino acids. The V and J ends lost 9 bases and 4 bases respectively, with 15 bases between them. Germline lookup yields CDR1 LGHDT and CDR2 YNNKEL (reference sequence). The CDR3 coding sequence is TGTGCCAGTACCTCAGGGTCGGGAGAGACCCAGTACTTC. It is translated as CASTSGSGETQYF.

The chain couples TRBV6-5 to TRBJ1-4; a weak D match, TRBD1 (5 bases). The germline V gene has CDR1 MNHEY and CDR2 SVGAGI. The CDR3 loop spans 15 amino acids. The V end was cut by 6 bases, the J end by 7 bases, with 18 bases between. The CDR3 loop is CASSSRSLRGEKLFF. CDR3 DNA: TGTGCCAGCAGCTCCCGGTCGCTAAGGGGTGAAAAACTGTTTTTT.

The chain carries TRBV3-1 (or the pseudogene TRBV3-2) and TRBJ1-2; D unclear. This CDR3 is built from 12 residues. CDR1 and CDR2 from the germline V gene are LGHDT and YNNKEL (reference sequence). V gave up 2 bases and J gave up 4 bases, with 5 bases separating them. As DNA, the CDR3 is TGTGCCAGCAGCCAACACCTCTATGGCTACACCTTC. It codes for CASSQHLYGYTF.

The chain is built from TRBV7-3 and TRBJ2-6, with 9 bases fitting TRBD1. Trimming took 5 bases from V and 0 from J; bases not matched to a gene: 8. Germline values: CDR1 SGHTA, CDR2 FQGTGA. The CDR3 runs 18 residues. Here the CDR3 reads CASSPNRDRASGANVLTF. As DNA, the CDR3 is TGTGCCAGCAGCCCTAACCGGGACAGGGCCTCTGGGGCCAACGTCCTGACTTTC.

This chain uses TRBV5-4 with TRBJ1-2; TRBD1 matches 8 bases. The germline V gene has CDR1 SGHNT and CDR2 YYREEE (reference sequence). CDR3 size: 14 residues. J was trimmed by 5 bases and V by 0 bases; bases with no gene match: 3. CDR3 protein: CASSLGTGQYGYTF. CDR3 coding DNA: TGTGCCAGCAGCTTGGGGACAGGGCAATATGGCTACACCTTC.

The CDR3 DNA reads TGTGCCAGCAGCTACCGGGACAGGGGTGAAAAACTGTTTTTT. Its protein product is CASSYRDRGEKLFF. This rearrangement joins TRBV3-1 (or the pseudogene TRBV3-2) to TRBJ1-4, with TRBD1 identical over 10 bases. J was trimmed by 7 bases and V by 5 bases; bases with no gene match: 4. This CDR3 comprises 14 residues. Germline-derived CDR1 and CDR2 are LGHDT and YNNKEL (reference sequence).

This clone appeared a few times. This chain joins TRBV5-1 and TRBJ2-7, with TRBD1 matching over 8 bases. From germline, CDR1 is SGHRS and CDR2 YFSETQ. Trimming at V came to 3 bases and at J to 3 bases, leaving 11 bases not matched to a gene. The CDR3 covers 16 residues. The CDR3 spells CASSSSGTGPLYEQYF. The CDR3 DNA follows: TGCGCCAGCAGCTCTTCTGGGACAGGCCCTCTCTACGAGCAGTACTTC.

This chain connects TRBV5-4 to TRBJ1-2; D gene ambiguous. The CDR3 covers 15 residues. Trimming shortened V by 1 base and J by 0 bases, and 10 bases separated the two germline ends. Looked up from germline, CDR1 is SGHNT and CDR2 is YYREEE (reference sequence). CDR3 coding DNA: TGTGCCAGCAGCTTGATCGGGGTTTCTAACTATGGCTACACCTTC. This encodes CASSLIGVSNYGYTF.

This clone was counted once. The chain has TRBV7-9 and TRBJ1-2, with D unresolved. The germline V gene encodes CDR1 SEHNR and CDR2 FQNEAQ (reference sequence). The CDR3 totals 13 residues. V lost 0 bases, J lost 8 bases, and 10 bases lay in between. In nucleotides, the CDR3 is TGTGCCAGCAGCTTAGCAGGACTTAAGGGCTACACCTTC. Its translation: CASSLAGLKGYTF.

This clone was observed a single time. The V gene is TRBV7-3, the J gene TRBJ2-1; D remains unclear. The CDR3 loop spans 14 amino acids. Between the trimmed V and J ends, which lost 5 bases and 8 bases, there was a span of 16 bases. Germline CDR1 and CDR2: SGHTA and FQGTGA. As DNA, the CDR3 is TGTGCCAGCAGCCCCACCCCCATTTTGGATGAGCAGTTCTTC. Amino acids: CASSPTPILDEQFF.